This T cell receptor (beta chain) appears in the sequencing data of a study of T cell repertoires in ileal Crohn's disease. TCRB immunosequencing input was around 460 nanograms of biopsy DNA per sample. Some clones are missing from TCRdb's copy, which holds only in-frame ones; the method was immunoSEQ multiplex PCR. The sample records about 8,400 clones, 96% being singletons. Study-wide findings and caveats: Compared with non-smokers, active smokers at surgery showed more clonal expansions.

Trimming cost V 1 base and J 0 bases, with 15 bases left between them. CDR3 length: 17 amino acids. Germline CDR1 is SGHVS and CDR2 is FQNEAQ. Regarding this clone: Its matching antigen is unknown.

The clonotype comes from an adult with Crohn's disease. Sequencing used ileal tissue. V gene TRBV7-8 combines with J gene TRBJ1-2; unclear D gene. The CDR3 here is CASSLVGRTLANYGYTF. The CDR3 DNA is TGTGCCAGCAGCTTAGTGGGCAGAACCCTCGCTAACTATGGCTACACCTTC.